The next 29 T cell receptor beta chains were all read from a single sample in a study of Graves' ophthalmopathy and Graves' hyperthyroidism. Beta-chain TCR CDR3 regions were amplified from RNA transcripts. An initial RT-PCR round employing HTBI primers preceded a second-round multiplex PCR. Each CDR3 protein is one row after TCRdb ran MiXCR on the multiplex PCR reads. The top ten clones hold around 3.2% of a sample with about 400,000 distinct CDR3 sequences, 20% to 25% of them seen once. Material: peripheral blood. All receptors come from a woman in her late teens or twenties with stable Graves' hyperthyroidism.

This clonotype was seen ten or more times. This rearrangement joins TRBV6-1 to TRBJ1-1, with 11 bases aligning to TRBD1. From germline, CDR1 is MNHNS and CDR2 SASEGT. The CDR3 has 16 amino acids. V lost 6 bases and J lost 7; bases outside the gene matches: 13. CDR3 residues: CASRAGRADRGREAFF. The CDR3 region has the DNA TGTGCCAGCAGGGCTGGTCGAGCGGACAGGGGGCGTGAAGCTTTCTTT.

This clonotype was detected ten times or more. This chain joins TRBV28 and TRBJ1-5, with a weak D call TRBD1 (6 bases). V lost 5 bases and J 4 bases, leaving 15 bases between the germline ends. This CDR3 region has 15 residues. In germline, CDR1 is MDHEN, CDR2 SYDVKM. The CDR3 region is CASSIIGGGNQPQHF. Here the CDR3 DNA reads TGTGCCAGCAGTATAATAGGGGGGGGAAATCAGCCCCAGCATTTT.

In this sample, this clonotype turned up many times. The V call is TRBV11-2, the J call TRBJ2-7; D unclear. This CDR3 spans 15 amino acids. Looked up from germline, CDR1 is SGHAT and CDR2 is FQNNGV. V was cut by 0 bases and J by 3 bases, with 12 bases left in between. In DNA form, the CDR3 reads TGTGCCAGCAGCTTAGAATGGCGACCCTTCTACGAGCAGTACTTC. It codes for CASSLEWRPFYEQYF.

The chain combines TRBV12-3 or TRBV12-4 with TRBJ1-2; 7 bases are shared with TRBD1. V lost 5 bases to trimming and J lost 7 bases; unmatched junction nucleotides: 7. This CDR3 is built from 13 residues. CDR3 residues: CASSQGGGFGYTF. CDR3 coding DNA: TGTGCCAGCAGTCAAGGGGGCGGGTTTGGCTACACCTTC.

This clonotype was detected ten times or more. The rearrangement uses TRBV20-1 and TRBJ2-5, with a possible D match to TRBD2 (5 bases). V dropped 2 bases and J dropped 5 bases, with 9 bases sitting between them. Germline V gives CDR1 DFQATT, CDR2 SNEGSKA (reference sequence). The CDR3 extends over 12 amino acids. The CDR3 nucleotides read TGCAGTGCTAGACAGCGCGGGGAGACCCAGTACTTC. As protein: CSARQRGETQYF.

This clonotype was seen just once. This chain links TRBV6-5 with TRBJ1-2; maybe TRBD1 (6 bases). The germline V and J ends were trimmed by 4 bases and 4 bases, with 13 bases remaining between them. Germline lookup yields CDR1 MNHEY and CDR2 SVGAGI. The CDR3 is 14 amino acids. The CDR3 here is CASSSKTGLYGYTF. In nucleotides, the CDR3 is TGTGCCAGCAGTTCCAAGACAGGCCTCTATGGCTACACCTTC.

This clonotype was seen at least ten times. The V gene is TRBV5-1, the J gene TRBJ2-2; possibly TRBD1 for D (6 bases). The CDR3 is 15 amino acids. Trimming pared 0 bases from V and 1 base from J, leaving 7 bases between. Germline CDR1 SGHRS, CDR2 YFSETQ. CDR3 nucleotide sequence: TGCGCCAGCAGCTTGGGGACAGAGAACACCGGGGAGCTGTTTTTT. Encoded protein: CASSLGTENTGELFF.

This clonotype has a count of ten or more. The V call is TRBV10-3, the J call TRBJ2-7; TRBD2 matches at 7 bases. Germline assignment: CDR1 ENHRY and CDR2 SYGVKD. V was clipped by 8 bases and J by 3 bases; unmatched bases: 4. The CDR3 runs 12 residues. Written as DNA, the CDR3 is TGTGCCATCGGGGAGGGGAGCTACGAGCAGTACTTC. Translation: CAIGEGSYEQYF.

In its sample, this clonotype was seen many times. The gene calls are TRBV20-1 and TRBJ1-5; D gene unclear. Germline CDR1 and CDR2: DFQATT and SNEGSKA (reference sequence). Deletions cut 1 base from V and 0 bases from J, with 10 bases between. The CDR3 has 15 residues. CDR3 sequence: CSARAGRYSNQPQHF. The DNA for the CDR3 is TGCAGTGCTAGAGCCGGACGGTATAGCAATCAGCCCCAGCATTTT.

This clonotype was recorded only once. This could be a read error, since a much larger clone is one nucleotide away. Written as DNA, the CDR3 is TGTACCAGCAGTTCAGGGGCCTGGGACACCGGGGAGCTGTTTTTT. It translates to CTSSSGAWDTGELFF. The gene calls are TRBV12-3 or TRBV12-4 and TRBJ2-2; a weak D match, TRBD1 (6 bases). The CDR3 has 15 residues.

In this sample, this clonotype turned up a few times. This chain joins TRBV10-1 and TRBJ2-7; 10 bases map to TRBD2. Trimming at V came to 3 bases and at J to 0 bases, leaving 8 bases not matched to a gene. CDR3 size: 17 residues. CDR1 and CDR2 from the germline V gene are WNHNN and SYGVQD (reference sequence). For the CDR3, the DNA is TGCGCCAGCAGTGATGTAGCGGGGGGCCGAAACTCCTACGAGCAGTACTTC. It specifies CASSDVAGGRNSYEQYF.

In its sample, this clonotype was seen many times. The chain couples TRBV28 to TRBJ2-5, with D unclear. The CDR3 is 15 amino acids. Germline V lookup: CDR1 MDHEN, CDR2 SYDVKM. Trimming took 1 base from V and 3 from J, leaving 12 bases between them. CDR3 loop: CASSLSKVLEETQYF. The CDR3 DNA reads TGTGCCAGCAGTTTATCTAAGGTGTTGGAAGAGACCCAGTACTTC.

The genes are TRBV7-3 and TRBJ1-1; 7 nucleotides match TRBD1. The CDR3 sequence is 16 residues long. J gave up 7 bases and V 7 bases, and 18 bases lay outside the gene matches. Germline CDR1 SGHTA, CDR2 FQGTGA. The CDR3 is CASNPGQTFRVNEAFF. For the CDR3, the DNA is TGTGCCAGCAACCCGGGACAGACCTTCAGGGTAAATGAAGCTTTCTTT.

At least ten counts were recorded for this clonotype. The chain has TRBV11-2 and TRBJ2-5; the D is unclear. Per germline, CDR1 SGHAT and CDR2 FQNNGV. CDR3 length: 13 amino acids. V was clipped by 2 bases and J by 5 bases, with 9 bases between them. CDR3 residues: CASSLPSKETQYF. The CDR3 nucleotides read TGTGCCAGCAGCTTACCTTCGAAGGAGACCCAGTACTTC. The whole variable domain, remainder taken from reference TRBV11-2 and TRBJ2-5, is EAGVAQSPRYKIIEKRQSVAFWCNPISGHATLYWYQQILGQGPKLLIQFQNNGVVDDSQLPKDRFSAERLKGVDSTLKIQPAKLEDSAVYLCASSLPSKETQYFGPGTRLLVL.

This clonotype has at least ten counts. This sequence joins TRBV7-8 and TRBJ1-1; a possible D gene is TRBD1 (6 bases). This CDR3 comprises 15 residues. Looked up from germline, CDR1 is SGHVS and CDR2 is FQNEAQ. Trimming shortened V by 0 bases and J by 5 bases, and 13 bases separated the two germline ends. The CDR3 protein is CASSLAGRGGTEAFF. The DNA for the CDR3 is TGTGCCAGCAGCTTAGCGGGCAGGGGTGGGACTGAAGCTTTCTTT.

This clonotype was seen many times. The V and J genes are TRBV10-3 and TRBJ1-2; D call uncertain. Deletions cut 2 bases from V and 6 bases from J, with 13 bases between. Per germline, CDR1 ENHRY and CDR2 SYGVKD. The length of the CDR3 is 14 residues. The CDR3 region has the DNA TGTGCCATCAGTGAGGCGGGCTTAGCGGATGGCTACACCTTC. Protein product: CAISEAGLADGYTF.

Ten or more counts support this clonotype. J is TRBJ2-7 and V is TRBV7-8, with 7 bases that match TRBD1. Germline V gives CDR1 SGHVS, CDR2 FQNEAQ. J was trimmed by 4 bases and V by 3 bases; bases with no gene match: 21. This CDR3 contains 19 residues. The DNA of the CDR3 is TGTGCCAGCAGCTTGGTGGAAAGACCTCCGGGACAGAGCTTATACGAGCAGTACTTC. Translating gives CASSLVERPPGQSLYEQYF.

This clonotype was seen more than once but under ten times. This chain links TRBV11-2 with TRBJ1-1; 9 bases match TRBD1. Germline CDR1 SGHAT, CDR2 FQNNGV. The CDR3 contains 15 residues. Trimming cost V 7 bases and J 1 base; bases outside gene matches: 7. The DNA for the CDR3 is TGTGCCAGCAACATCCTACAGGGGGCGAACACTGAAGCTTTCTTT. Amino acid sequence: CASNILQGANTEAFF.

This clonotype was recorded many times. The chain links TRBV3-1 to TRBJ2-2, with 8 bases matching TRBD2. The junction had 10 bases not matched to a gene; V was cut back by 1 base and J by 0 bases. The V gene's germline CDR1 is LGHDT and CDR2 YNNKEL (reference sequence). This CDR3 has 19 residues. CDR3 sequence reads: CASSQVVGREAANTGELFF. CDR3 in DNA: TGTGCCAGCAGCCAAGTCGTGGGGCGGGAGGCCGCGAACACCGGGGAGCTGTTTTTT.

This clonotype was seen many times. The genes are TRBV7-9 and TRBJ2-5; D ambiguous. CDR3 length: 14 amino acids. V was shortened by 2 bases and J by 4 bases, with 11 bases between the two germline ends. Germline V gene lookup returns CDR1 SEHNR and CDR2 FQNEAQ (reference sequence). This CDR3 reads CASSLLSSRETQYF. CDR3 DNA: TGTGCCAGCAGCTTATTATCCTCCCGAGAGACCCAGTACTTC. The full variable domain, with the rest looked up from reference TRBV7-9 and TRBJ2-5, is DTGVSQNPRHKITKRGQNVTFRCDPISEHNRLYWYRQTLGQGPEFLTYFQNEAQLEKSRLLSDRFSAERPKGSFSTLEIQRTEQGDSAMYLCASSLLSSRETQYFGPGTRLLVL.

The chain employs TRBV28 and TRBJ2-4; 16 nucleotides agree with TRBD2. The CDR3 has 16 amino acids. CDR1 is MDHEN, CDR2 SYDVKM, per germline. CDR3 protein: CAKPKPGLAGGEVQYF. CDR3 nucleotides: TGTGCAAAACCTAAACCGGGACTAGCGGGAGGGGAAGTTCAGTACTTC.

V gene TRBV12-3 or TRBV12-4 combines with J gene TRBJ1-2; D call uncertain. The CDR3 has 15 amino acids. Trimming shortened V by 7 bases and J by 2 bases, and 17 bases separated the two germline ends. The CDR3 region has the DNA TGTGCCAGCACCGCTGACGGTTACTTAAACTATGGCTACACCTTC. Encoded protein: CASTADGYLNYGYTF.

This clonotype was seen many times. This CDR3 is CASSPTGSGNTIYF. The CDR3 nucleotides read TGTGCCAGCAGTCCGACAGGGTCTGGAAACACCATATATTTT. The chain carries TRBV12-3 or TRBV12-4 and TRBJ1-3; 7 nucleotides agree with TRBD1. V dropped 5 bases and J dropped 1; count of bases not matched to a gene: 2. The CDR3 has 14 amino acids.

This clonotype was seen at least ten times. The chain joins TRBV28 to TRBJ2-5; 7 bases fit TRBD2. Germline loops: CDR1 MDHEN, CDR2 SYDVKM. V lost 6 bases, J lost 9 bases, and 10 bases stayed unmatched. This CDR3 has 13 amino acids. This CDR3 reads CASSLLDREAQYF. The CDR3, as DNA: TGTGCCAGCAGCTTACTGGACCGGGAGGCCCAGTACTTC.

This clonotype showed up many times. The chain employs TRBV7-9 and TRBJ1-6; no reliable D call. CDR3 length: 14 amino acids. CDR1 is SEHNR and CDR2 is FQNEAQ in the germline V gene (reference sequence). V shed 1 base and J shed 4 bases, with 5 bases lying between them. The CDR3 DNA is TGTGCCAGCAGCTTAGAACAGTATAATTCACCCCTCCACTTT. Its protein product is CASSLEQYNSPLHF.

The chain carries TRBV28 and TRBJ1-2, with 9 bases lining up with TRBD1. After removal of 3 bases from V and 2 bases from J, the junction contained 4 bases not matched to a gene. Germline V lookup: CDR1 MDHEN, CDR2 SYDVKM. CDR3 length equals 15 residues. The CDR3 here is CASSFPGQGNYGYTF. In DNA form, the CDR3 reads TGTGCCAGCAGTTTCCCAGGACAGGGGAACTATGGCTACACCTTC.

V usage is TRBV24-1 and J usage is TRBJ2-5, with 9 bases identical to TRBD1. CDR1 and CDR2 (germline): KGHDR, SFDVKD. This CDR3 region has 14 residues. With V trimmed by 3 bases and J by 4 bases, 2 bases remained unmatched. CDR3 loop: CATSDGTGIETQYF. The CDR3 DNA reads TGTGCCACCAGTGATGGGACAGGGATAGAGACCCAGTACTTC.

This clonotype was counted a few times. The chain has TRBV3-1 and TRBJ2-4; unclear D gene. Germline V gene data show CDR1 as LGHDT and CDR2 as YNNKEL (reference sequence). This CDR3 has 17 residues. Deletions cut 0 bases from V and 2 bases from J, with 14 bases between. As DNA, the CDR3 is TGTGCCAGCAGCCAAGATACAAGCTGGGCGACCAAAAACATTCAGTACTTC. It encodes CASSQDTSWATKNIQYF.

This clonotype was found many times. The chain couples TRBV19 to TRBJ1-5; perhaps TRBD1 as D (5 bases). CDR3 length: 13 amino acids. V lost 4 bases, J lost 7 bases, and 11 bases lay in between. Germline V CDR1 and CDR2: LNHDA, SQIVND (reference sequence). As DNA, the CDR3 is TGTGCCAGTAGTAACCAGGGTGGCCAGCCCCAGCATTTT. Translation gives CASSNQGGQPQHF.